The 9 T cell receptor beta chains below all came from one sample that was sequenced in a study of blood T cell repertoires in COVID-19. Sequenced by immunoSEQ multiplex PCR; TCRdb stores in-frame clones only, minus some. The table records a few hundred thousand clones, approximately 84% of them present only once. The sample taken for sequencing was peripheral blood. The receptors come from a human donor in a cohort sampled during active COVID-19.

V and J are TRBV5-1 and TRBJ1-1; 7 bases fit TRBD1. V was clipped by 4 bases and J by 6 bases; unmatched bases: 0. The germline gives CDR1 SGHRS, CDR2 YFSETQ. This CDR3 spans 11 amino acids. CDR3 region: CASSQGAEAFF. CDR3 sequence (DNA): TGCGCCAGCAGCCAGGGGGCTGAAGCTTTCTTT.

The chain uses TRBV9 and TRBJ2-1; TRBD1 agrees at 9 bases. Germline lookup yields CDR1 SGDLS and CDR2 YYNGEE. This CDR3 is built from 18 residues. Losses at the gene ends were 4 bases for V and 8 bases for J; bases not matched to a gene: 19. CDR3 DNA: TGTGCCAGCAGCCCCTGGACAGGGGCCCCATCACCGTACTATGAGCAGTTCTTC. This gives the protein CASSPWTGAPSPYYEQFF.

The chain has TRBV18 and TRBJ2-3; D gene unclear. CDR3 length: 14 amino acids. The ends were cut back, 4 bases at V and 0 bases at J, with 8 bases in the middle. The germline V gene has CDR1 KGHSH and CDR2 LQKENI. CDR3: CASSLRSSTDTQYF. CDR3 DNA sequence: TGTGCCAGCTCACTACGGAGTAGCACAGATACGCAGTATTTT. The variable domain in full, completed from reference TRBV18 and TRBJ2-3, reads NAGVMQNPRHLVRRRGQEARLRCSPMKGHSHVYWYRQLPEEGLKFMVYLQKENIIDESGMPKERFSAEFPKEGPSILRIQQVVRGDSAAYFCASSLRSSTDTQYFGPGTRLTVL.

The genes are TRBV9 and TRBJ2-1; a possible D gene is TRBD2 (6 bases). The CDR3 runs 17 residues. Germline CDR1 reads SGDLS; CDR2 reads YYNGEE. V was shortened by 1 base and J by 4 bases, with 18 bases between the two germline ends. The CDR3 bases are TGTGCCAGCAGCGTACGTACCGGGACTCCTCTATACAATGAGCAGTTCTTC. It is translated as CASSVRTGTPLYNEQFF.

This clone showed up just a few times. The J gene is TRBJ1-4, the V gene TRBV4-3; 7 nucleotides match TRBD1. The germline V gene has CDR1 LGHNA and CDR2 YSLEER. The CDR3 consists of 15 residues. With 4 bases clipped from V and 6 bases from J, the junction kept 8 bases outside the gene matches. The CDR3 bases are TGCGCCAGCAGCCGGAGACAGGGCGATGATGAAAAACTGTTTTTT. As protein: CASSRRQGDDEKLFF.

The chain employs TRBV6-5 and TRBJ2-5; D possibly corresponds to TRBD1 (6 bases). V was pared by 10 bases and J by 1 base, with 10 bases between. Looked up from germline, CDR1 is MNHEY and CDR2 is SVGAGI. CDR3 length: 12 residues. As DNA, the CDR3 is TGTGCCACCAGGACAGCCCAAGAGACCCAGTACTTC. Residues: CATRTAQETQYF.

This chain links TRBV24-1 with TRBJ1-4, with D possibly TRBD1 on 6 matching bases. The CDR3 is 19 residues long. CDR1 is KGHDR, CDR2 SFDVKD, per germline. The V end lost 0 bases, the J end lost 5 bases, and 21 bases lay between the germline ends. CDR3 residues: CATSDLIAAGDRSNEKLFF. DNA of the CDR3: TGTGCCACCAGTGATTTGATCGCGGCAGGGGACCGGTCAAATGAAAAACTGTTTTTT.

The CDR3 coding sequence is TGTGCCAGCAGTGAAACAGGGGGCGCAGGCGCAGATACGCAGTATTTT. Its translation is CASSETGGAGADTQYF. The rearrangement links TRBV7-9 to TRBJ2-3; 9 bases match TRBD1. Germline-derived CDR1 and CDR2 are SEHNR and FQNEAQ (reference sequence). CDR3 length: 16 amino acids. The ends lost 6 bases at V and 4 bases at J; junction bases unmatched: 11.

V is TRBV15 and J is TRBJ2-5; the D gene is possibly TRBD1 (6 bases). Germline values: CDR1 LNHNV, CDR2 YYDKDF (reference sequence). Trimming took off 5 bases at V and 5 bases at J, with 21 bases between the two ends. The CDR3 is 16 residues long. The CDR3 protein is CATSAGPRGGWETQYF. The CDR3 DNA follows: TGTGCCACCAGCGCTGGCCCCAGGGGTGGGTGGGAGACCCAGTACTTC. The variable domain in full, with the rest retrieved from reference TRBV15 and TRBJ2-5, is DAMVIQNPRYQVTQFGKPVTLSCSQTLNHNVMYWYQQKSSQAPKLLFHYYDKDFNNEADTPDNFQSRRPNTSFCFLDIRSPGLGDTAMYLCATSAGPRGGWETQYFGPGTRLLVL.